This T cell receptor beta chain emerged from a study of blood T cell repertoires in COVID-19. Study in general: T cells, B-cell-depleted T cells, or PBMCs supplied cDNA or gDNA.

Repertoires were generated with immunoSEQ multiplex PCR, while TCRdb's copy carries only in-frame clones and drops some. The data contain more than 250,000 clones, more than 85% of them singletons. Germline CDR1 and CDR2: SGHKS and YYEKEE (reference sequence). The ends were cut back, 4 bases at V and 1 base at J, with 9 bases in the middle. CDR3 length: 14 amino acids. Material for sequencing was peripheral blood. The chain links TRBV5-5 to TRBJ2-1; no clear D gene. This clonotype was obtained from a man aged 18 to 29 with active or convalescent COVID-19. CDR3 coding DNA: TGTGCCAGCAGCCCGCGGTGGTCCTACAATGAGCAGTTCTTC. It yields the protein CASSPRWSYNEQFF.